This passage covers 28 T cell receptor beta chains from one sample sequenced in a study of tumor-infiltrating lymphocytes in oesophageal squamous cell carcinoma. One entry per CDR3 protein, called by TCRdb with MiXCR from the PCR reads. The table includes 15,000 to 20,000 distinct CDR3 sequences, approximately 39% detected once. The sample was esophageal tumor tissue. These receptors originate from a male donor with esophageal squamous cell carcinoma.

The CDR3 nucleotides read TGTGCCAGGGGGGACGGCAATGAGCAGTACTTC. This sequence encodes CARGDGNEQYF. The gene calls are TRBV6-6 and TRBJ2-7; possibly TRBD1 or TRBD2 for D (5 bases each). Trimming took off 9 bases at V and 7 bases at J, with 13 bases between the two ends. CDR3 length: 11 amino acids. The germline V gene has CDR1 MNHNY and CDR2 SVGAGI (reference sequence).

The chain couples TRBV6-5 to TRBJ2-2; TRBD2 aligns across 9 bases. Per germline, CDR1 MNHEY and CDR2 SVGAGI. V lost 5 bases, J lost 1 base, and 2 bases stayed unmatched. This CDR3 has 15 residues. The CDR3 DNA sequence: TGTGCCAGCAGTGAACTAGCGGGGAACACCGGGGAGCTGTTTTTT. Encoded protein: CASSELAGNTGELFF.

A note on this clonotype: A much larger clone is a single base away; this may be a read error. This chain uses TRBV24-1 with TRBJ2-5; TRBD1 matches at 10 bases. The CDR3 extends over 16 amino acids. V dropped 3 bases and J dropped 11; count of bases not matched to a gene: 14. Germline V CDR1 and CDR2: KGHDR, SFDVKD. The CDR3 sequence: CATSDQGQGPYNEQYF. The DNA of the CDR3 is TGTGCCACCAGTGATCAGGGACAGGGGCCTTACAATGAGCAGTACTTC.

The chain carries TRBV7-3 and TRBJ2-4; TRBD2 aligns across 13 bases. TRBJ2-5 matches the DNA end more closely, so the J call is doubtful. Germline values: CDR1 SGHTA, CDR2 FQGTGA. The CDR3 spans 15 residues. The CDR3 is CASRPTSGGEETQYF. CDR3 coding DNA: TGTGCCAGCAGGCCCACTAGCGGGGGGGAAGAGACCCAGTACTTC.

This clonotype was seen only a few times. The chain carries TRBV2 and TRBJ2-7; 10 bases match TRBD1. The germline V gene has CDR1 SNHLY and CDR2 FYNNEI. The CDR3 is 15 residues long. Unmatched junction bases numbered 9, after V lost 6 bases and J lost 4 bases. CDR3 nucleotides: TGTGCCAGCAGCATAAATCCGGGACAGGGGTACGAGCAGTACTTC. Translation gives CASSINPGQGYEQYF.

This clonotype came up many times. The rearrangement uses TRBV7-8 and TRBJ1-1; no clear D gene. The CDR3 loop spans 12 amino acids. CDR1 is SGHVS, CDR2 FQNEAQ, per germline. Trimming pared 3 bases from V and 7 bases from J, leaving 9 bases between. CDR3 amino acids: CASSFSTREAFF. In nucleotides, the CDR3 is TGTGCCAGCAGCTTTTCGACCCGTGAAGCTTTCTTT. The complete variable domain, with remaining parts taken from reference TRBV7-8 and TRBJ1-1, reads GAGVSQSPRYKVAKRGQDVALRCDPISGHVSLFWYQQALGQGPEFLTYFQNEAQLDKSGLPSDRFFAERPEGSVSTLKIQRTQQEDSAVYLCASSFSTREAFFGQGTRLTVV.

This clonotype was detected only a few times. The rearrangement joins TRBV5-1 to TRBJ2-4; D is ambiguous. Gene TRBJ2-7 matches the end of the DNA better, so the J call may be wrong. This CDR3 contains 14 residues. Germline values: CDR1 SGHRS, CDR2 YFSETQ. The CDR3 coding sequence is TGCGCCAGCAGCTTGGCCGGGCAGAACTACGAGCAGTACTTC. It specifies CASSLAGQNYEQYF.

CDR3 bases: TGTGCCAGCAGCACCTTAGCGGGAGGGCCAGACGGGGCCAACGTCCTGACTTTC. This sequence encodes CASSTLAGGPDGANVLTF. The V gene is TRBV6-6, the J gene TRBJ2-6, with 11 bases aligning to TRBD2. From germline, CDR1 is MNHNY and CDR2 SVGAGI (reference sequence). After removal of 6 bases from V and 4 bases from J, the junction contained 11 bases not matched to a gene. The CDR3 consists of 18 residues.

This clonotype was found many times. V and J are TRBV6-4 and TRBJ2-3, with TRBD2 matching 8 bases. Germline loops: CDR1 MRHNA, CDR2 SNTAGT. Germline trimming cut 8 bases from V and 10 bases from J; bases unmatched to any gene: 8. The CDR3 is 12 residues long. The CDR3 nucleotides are TGTGCCAGCGGGGTCCGGGAGGGCCCGCAGTATTTT. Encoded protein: CASGVREGPQYF.

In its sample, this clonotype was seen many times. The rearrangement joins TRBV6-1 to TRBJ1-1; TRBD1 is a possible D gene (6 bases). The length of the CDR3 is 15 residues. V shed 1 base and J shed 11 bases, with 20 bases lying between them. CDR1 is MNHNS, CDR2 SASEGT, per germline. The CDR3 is CASSEDAGHPRFAFF. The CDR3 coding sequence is TGTGCCAGCAGTGAAGATGCGGGACACCCGAGGTTCGCTTTCTTT.

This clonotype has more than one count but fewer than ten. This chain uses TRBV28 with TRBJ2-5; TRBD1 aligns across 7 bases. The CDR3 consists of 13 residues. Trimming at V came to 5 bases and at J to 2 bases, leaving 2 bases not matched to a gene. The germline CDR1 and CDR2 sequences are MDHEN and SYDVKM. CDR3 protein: CASSPGGQETQYF. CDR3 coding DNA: TGTGCCAGCAGTCCAGGGGGACAAGAGACCCAGTACTTC.

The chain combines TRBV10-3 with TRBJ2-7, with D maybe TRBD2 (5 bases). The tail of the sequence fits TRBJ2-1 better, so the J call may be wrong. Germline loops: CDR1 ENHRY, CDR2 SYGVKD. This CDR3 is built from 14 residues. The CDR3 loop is CAISGHGGGNEQFF. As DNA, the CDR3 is TGTGCCATCAGTGGGCATGGAGGTGGCAATGAGCAGTTCTTC.

The CDR3 loop is CASSLAIGRRQFF. CDR3 DNA: TGTGCCAGCAGCTTAGCTATAGGGAGACGACAGTTCTTC. The chain uses TRBV7-6 and TRBJ2-1, with a possible D match to TRBD2 (5 bases). The CDR3 sequence is 13 residues long. The germline CDR1 and CDR2 sequences are SGHVS and FNYEAQ. The V and J ends lost 0 bases and 13 bases respectively, with 13 bases between them. The full variable domain, with the rest looked up from reference TRBV7-6 and TRBJ2-1, is GAGVSQSPRYKVTKRGQDVALRCDPISGHVSLYWYRQALGQGPEFLTYFNYEAQQDKSGLPNDRFSAERPEGSISTLTIQRTEQRDSAMYRCASSLAIGRRQFFGPGTRLTVL.

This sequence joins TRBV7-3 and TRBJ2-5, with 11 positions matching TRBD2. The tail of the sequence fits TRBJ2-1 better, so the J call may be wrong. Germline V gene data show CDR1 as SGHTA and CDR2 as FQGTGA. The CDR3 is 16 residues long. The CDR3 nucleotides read TGTGCCAGCAGCAATAGCGGGGGGGCTACTTACAATGAGCAGTTCTTC. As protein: CASSNSGGATYNEQFF.

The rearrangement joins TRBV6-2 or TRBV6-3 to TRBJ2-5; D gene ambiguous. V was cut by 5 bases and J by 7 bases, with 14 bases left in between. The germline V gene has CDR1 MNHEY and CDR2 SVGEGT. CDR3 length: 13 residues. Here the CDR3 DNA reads TGTGCCAGCAGTCAATGGCCCCTGGGGACCCAGTACTTC. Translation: CASSQWPLGTQYF.

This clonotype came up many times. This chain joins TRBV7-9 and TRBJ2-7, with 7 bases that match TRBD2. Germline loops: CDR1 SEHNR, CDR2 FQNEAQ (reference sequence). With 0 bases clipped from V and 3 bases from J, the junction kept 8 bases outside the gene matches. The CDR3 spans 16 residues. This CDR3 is CASSLALVGGDYEQYF. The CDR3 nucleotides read TGTGCCAGCAGCTTAGCGCTGGTGGGAGGGGACTACGAGCAGTACTTC.

The CDR3 coding sequence is TGTGCCAGCAGTGACCAAGAGACCCAGTACTTC. It is translated as CASSDQETQYF. The chain joins TRBV27 to TRBJ2-5; D call uncertain. The germline V and J ends were trimmed by 5 bases and 0 bases, with 1 base remaining between them. Germline loops: CDR1 MNHEY, CDR2 SMNVEV (reference sequence). CDR3 length equals 11 residues.

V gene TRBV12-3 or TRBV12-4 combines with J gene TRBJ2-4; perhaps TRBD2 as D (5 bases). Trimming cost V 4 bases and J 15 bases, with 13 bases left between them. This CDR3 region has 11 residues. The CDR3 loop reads CASSYAGELYF. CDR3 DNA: TGTGCCAGCAGTTATGCCGGGGAGCTGTACTTC.

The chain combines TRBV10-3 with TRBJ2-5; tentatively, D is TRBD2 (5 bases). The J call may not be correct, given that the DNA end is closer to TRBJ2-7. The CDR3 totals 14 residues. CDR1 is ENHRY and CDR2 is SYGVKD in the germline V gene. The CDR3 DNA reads TGTGCCACCGGGAAAGGTGCCCAATCCTACGAGCAGTACTTC. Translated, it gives CATGKGAQSYEQYF.

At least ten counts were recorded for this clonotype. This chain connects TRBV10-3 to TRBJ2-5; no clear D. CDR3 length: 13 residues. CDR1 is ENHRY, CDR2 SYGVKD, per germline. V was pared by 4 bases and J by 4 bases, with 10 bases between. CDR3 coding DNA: TGTGCCATCAGTGGGGCCCGTCCAGAGACCCAGTACTTC. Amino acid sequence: CAISGARPETQYF.

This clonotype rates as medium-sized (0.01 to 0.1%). CDR3 region: CASSLSGGTDTQYF. CDR3 sequence (DNA): TGTGCCAGCAGCTTATCCGGGGGCACAGATACGCAGTATTTT. The rearrangement joins TRBV7-3 to TRBJ2-3; TRBD2 is a possible D gene (5 bases). The V and J ends lost 2 bases and 1 base respectively, with 7 bases between them. This CDR3 is 14 amino acids long. Looked up from germline, CDR1 is SGHTA and CDR2 is FQGTGA.

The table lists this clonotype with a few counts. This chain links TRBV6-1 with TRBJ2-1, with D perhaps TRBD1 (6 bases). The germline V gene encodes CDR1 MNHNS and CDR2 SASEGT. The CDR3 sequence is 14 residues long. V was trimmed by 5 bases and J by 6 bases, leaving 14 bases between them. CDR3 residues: CASSSFGQPNEQFF. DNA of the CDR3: TGTGCCAGCAGTTCCTTCGGACAGCCCAATGAGCAGTTCTTC.

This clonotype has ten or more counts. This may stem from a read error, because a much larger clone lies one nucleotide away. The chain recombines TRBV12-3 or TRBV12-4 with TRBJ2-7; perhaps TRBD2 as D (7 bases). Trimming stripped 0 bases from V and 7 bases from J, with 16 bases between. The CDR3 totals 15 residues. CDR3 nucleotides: TGTGCCAGCAGTTTAGCGGGGGGGCCACTTAATGAGCAGTACTTC. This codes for CASSLAGGPLNEQYF.

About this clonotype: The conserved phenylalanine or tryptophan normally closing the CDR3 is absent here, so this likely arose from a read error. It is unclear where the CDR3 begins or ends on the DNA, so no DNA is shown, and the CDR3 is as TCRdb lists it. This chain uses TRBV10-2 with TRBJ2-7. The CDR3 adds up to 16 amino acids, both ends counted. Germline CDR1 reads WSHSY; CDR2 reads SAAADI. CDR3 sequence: CASSESTGHYGYTFGS.

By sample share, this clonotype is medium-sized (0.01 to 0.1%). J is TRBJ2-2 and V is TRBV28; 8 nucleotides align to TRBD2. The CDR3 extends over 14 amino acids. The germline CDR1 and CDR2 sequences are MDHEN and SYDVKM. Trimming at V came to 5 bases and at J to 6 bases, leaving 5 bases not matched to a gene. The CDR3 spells CASSQTSAAGELFF. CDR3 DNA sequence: TGTGCCAGCAGTCAGACTAGCGCGGCCGGGGAGCTGTTTTTT.

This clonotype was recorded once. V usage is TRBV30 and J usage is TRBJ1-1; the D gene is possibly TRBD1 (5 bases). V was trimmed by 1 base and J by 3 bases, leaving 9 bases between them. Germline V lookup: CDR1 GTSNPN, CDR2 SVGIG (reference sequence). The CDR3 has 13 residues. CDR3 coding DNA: TGTGCCTGGAGTGCCAGGGATGACACTGAAGCTTTCTTT. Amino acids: CAWSARDDTEAFF.

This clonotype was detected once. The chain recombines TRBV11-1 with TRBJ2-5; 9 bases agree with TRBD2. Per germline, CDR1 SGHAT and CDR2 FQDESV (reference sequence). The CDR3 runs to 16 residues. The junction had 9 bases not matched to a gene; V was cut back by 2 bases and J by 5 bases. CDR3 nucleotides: TGTGCCAGCAGCTTATTCTCTAGCGGGAAAGGGGAGACCCAGTACTTC. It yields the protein CASSLFSSGKGETQYF.

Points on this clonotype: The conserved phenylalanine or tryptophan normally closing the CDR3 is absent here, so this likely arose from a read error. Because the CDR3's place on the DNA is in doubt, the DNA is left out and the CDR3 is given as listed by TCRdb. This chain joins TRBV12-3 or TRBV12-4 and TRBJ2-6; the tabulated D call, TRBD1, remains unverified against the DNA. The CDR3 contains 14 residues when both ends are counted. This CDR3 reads CASSPSLYGYTFGS.